This entry concerns a single TCR beta chain. An amount of RNA that ranged from 0.5 to 1 ug was reverse transcribed with random hexamers. Multiplex immunoSEQ PCR targeted 54 Vbeta and 13 Jbeta TCR beta segments. From the immunoSEQ multiplex PCR reads, TCRdb called clonotypes with MiXCR, one entry per CDR3 protein. This sample has tens of thousands of distinct CDR3 sequences, with 96% found just once. The sample comes from a study of CD8 T cells in Susac syndrome. The V end lost 1 base, the J end lost 7 bases, and 17 bases lay between the germline ends. This CDR3 spans 16 amino acids. Germline CDR1 and CDR2: DFQATT and SNEGSKA (reference sequence). The authors sequenced TCR beta from blood CD8+ and CD4+ T cells. It was treatment-naive patients with stable or active relapsing-remitting disease who made up the multiple sclerosis controls.

Sequenced sample: CD4+ T cells from PBMCs. The receptor was derived from a human donor with multiple sclerosis. This sequence joins TRBV20-1 and TRBJ1-6; possibly TRBD1 for D (5 bases). The CDR3: CSARALGGSPNSPLHF. The CDR3 DNA sequence: TGCAGTGCTAGAGCCCTGGGGGGATCCCCGAATTCACCCCTCCACTTT.